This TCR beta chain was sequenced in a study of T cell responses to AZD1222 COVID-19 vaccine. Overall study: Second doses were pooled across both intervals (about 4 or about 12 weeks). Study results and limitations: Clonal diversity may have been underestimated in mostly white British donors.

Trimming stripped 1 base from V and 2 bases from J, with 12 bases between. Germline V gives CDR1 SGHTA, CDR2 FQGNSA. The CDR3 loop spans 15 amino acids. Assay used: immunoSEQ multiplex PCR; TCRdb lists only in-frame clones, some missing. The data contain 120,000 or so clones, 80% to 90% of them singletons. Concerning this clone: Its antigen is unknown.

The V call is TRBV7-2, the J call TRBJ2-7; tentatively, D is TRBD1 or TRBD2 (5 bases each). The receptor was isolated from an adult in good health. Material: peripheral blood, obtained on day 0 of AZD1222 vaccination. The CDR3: CASSLVAGTPYEQYF. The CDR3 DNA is TGTGCCAGCAGCTTAGTTGCAGGGACCCCCTACGAGCAGTACTTC.